The clone carrying this T cell receptor (beta chain) appeared many times. Its target is not known. The data were obtained in a study of Graves' ophthalmopathy and Graves' hyperthyroidism. Study in general: Sampling took place at initial diagnosis, with peripheral blood obtained before any treatment. Findings of the study overall: Detected in blood as well were most expanded thyroid clonotypes with frequency above 0.001.

Diagnosis was based on clinical symptoms, serum thyroxine, TRAb, thyroid ultrasound and orbital computed tomography. Amplification of the TCR beta CDR3 regions used RNA transcripts (as template). The first round was an RT-PCR with HTBI primers, and the second round was a multiplex PCR. TCRdb re-analysed the multiplex PCR reads in MiXCR, keeping a single row per CDR3 protein. Of roughly 300,000 distinct CDR3 sequences listed, 15% to 20% are singletons. Between the trimmed V and J ends, which lost 9 bases and 2 bases, there was a span of 11 bases. The CDR3 consists of 12 residues. Germline loops: CDR1 KGHSH, CDR2 LQKENI.

The rearrangement uses TRBV18 and TRBJ2-7; D tentatively reads TRBD1 or TRBD2 (6 bases each). The sequence came from an adult man with Graves' ophthalmopathy. Material: peripheral blood. CDR3 sequence (DNA): TGTGCCAGTGGCGGGGACACCTACGAGCAGTACTTC. The encoded protein is CASGGDTYEQYF.